This note documents a single TCR beta chain sequence. The antigen remains undetermined. These data originate in a study of identical twins. Points from the study as a whole: Alpha sequences that were out-of-frame and twin-shared showed an excess of low generation probability.

TCRdb reprocessed the 5' RACE reads via MiXCR and lists one record per CDR3 protein. The repertoire has roughly 1.6 million distinct CDR3 sequences, less than 35% of them found once; the top ten carry about 0.25%. V shed 6 bases, J shed 4 bases, and the junction held 6 bases outside the gene matches. CDR1 and CDR2 from the germline V gene are MGHRA and YSYEKL. The CDR3 sequence is 14 residues long. The source material was cord blood. The J gene is TRBJ2-3, the V gene TRBV4-1; TRBD2 matches 8 bases. This TCR derives from a newborn girl in good health. DNA of the CDR3: TGCGCCAGCAGACAACGGGGGGGCGCAGATACGCAGTATTTT. Its translation: CASRQRGGADTQYF.